The entry below gives a single T cell receptor (beta chain) sequence along with its context. Its antigen is currently unknown. This sample was included in a study of CD8 T cells in ankylosing spondylitis. Study-level points and caveats: What seemed typical of ankylosing spondylitis blood was a TCR beta motif built from several highly homologous variants.

TCRdb re-derived calls from the 5' RACE reads in MiXCR, one entry per CDR3 protein. The data hold tens of thousands of distinct CDR3 sequences, with roughly 27% observed a single time. CDR3 length: 13 amino acids. V was shortened by 3 bases and J by 1 base, with 8 bases between the two germline ends. Germline V lookup: CDR1 DFQATT, CDR2 SNEGSKA (reference sequence). This sequence joins TRBV20-1 and TRBJ2-3; no firm D call. The TCR comes from a male donor with ankylosing spondylitis or in good health (not recorded which). Sequencing was performed on blood, either unsorted or a sorted T cell fraction (not recorded which). CDR3 coding DNA: TGCAGTGCTAGGGCCCAGGGCACAGATACGCAGTATTTT. Amino acids: CSARAQGTDTQYF.